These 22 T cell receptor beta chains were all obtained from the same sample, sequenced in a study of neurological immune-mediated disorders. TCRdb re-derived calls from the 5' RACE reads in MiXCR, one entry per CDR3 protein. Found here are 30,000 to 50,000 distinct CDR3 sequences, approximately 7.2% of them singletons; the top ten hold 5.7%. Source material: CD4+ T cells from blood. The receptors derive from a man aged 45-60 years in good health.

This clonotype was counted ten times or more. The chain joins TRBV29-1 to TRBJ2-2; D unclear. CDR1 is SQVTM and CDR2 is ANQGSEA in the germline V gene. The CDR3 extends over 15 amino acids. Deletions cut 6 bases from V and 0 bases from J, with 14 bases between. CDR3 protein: CSVRRTGANTGELFF. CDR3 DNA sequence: TGCAGCGTCCGAAGAACTGGGGCGAACACCGGGGAGCTGTTTTTT.

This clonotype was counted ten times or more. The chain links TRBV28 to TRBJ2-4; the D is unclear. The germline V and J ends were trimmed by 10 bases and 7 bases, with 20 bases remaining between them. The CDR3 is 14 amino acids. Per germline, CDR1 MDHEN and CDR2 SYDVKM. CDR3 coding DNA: TGTGCCACCTTGAGTGGCGTGGGTGGGAACATTCAGTACTTC. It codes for CATLSGVGGNIQYF. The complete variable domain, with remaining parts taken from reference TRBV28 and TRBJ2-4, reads DVKVTQSSRYLVKRTGEKVFLECVQDMDHENMFWYRQDPGLGLRLIYFSYDVKMKEKGDIPEGYSVSREKKERFSLILESASTNQTSMYLCATLSGVGGNIQYFGAGTRLSVL.

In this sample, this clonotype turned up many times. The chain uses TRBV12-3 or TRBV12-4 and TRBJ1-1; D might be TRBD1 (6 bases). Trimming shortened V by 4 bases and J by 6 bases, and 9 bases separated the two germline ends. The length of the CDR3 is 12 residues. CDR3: CASSSGTSEAFF. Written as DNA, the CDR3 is TGTGCCAGCAGTTCCGGGACATCTGAAGCTTTCTTT.

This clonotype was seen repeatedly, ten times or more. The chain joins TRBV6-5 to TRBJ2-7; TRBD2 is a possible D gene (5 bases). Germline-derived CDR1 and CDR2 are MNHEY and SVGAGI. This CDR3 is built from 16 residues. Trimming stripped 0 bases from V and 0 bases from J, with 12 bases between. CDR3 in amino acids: CASSYSIGGYSYEQYF. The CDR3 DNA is TGTGCCAGCAGTTACTCAATTGGCGGGTACTCCTACGAGCAGTACTTC.

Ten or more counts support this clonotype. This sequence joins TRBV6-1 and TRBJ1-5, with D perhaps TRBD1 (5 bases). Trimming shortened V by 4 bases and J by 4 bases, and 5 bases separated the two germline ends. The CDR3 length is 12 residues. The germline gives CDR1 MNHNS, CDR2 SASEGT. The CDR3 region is CASSGGNQPQHF. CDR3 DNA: TGTGCCAGCAGTGGGGGGAATCAGCCCCAGCATTTT.

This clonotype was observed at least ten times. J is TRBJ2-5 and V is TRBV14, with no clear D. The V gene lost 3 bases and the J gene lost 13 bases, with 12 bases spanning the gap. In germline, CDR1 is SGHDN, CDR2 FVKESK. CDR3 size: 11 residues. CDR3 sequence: CASSHSRITYF. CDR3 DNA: TGTGCCAGCAGCCATTCCAGGATTACGTACTTC.

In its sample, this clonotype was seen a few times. The CDR3 is CASSIGLSYEQYF. The CDR3, as DNA: TGTGCCAGCAGTATCGGGTTATCCTACGAGCAGTACTTC. The chain links TRBV6-5 to TRBJ2-7; D is ambiguous. The CDR3 contains 13 residues. Trimming removed 5 bases from V and 1 base from J, with 9 bases in between. Germline-derived CDR1 and CDR2 are MNHEY and SVGAGI.

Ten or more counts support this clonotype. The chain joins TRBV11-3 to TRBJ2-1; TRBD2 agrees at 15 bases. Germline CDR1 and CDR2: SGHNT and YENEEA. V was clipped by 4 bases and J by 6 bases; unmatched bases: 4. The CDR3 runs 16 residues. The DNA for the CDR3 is TGTGCCAGCAGCTGGGGACTAGCGGGAGGCACCAATGAGCAGTTCTTC. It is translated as CASSWGLAGGTNEQFF.

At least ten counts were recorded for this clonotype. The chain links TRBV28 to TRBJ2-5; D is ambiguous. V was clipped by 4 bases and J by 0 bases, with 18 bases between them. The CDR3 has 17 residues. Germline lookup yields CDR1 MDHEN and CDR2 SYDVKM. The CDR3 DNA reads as TGTGCCAGCAGTTCCGAGTGGCTTAGCTGGTACCAAGAGACCCAGTACTTC. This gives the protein CASSSEWLSWYQETQYF.

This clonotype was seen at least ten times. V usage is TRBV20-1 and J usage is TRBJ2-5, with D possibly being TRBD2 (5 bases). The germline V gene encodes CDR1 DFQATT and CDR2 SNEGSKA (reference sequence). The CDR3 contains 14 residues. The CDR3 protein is CSDRDPEPQETQYF. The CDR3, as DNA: TGCAGCGACCGGGATCCGGAACCCCAAGAGACCCAGTACTTC.

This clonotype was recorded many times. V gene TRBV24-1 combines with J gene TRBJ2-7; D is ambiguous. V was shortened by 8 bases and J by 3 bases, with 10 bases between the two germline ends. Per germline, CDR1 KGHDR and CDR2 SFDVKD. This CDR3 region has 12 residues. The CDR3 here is CATNEMSYEQYF. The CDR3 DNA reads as TGTGCCACCAATGAGATGAGCTACGAGCAGTACTTC.

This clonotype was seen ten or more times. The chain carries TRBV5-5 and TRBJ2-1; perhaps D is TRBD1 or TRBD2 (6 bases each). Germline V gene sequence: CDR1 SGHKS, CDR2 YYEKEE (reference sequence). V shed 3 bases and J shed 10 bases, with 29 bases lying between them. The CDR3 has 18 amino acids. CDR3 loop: CASSSESTGAGKIREQFF. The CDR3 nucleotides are TGTGCCAGCAGCTCGGAGAGTACGGGGGCAGGGAAGATAAGGGAGCAGTTCTTC. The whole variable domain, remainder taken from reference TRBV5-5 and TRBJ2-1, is DAGVTQSPTHLIKTRGQQVTLRCSPISGHKSVSWYQQVLGQGPQFIFQYYEKEERGRGNFPDRFSARQFPNYSSELNVNALLLGDSALYLCASSSESTGAGKIREQFFGPGTRLTVL.

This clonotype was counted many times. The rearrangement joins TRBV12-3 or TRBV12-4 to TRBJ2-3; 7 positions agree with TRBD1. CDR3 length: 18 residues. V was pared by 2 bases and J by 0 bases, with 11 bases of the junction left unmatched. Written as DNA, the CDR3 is TGTGCCAGCAGTTTAAGGGCAGGGGGTGCCCCTAGCACAGATACGCAGTATTTT. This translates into CASSLRAGGAPSTDTQYF.

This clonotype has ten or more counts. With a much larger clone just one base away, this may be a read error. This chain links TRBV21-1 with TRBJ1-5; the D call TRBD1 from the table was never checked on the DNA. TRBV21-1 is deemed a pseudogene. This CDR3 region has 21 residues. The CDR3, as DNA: TGTGCCAACAGCAAAATGAGGGGGCCGTGTAAGGCCGCGCGGGCCAATCAGCCCCAGCATTTT. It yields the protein CANSKMRGPCKAARANQPQHF.

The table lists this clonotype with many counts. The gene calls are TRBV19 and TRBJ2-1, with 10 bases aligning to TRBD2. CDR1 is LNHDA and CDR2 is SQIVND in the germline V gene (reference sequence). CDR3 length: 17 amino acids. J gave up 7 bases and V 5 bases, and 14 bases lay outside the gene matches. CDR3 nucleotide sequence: TGTGCCAGTAGTGCAACCCCTAGCGGGAGAGGTAGTAATGAGCAGTTCTTC. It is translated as CASSATPSGRGSNEQFF.

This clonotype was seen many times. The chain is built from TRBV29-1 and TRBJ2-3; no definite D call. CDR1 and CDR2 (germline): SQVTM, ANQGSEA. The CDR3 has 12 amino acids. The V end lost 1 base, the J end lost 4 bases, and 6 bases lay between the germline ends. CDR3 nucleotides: TGCAGCGTTGAAGCCGGGCCAGATACGCAGTATTTT. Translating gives CSVEAGPDTQYF.

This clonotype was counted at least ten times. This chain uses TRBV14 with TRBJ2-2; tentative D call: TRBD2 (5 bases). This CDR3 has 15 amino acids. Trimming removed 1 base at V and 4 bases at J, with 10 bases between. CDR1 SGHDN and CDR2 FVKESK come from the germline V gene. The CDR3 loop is CASSQVGGITGELFF. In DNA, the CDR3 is TGTGCCAGCAGCCAAGTCGGAGGAATCACCGGGGAGCTGTTTTTT.

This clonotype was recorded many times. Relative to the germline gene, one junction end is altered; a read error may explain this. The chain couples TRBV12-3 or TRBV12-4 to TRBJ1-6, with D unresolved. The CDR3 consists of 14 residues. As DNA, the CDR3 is TGTGCCAGCAGTTTAGAAGGGAGTTGGTCCCGACCCGAATTT. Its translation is CASSLEGSWSRPEF.

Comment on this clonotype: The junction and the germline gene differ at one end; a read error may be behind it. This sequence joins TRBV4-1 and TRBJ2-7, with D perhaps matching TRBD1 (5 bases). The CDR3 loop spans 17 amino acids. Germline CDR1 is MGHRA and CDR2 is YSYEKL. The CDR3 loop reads CASSQGSLGSGANVPTF. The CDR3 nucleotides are TGCGCCAGCAGCCAAGGAAGTCTGGGTTCTGGGGCCAACGTCCCGACTTTC.

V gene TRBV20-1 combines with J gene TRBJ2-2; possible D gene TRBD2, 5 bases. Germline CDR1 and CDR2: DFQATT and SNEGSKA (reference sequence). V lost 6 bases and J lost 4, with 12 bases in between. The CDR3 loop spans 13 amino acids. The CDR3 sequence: CSANIAGTGELFF. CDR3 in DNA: TGCAGTGCCAATATCGCGGGCACCGGGGAGCTGTTTTTT.

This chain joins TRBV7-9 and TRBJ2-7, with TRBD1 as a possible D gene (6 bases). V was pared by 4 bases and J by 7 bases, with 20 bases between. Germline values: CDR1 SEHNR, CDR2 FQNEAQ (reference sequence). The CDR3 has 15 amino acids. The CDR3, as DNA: TGTGCCAGCAGCTCAACAGGGTTTAGGGCGTCTGAGCAGTACTTC. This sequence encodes CASSSTGFRASEQYF.

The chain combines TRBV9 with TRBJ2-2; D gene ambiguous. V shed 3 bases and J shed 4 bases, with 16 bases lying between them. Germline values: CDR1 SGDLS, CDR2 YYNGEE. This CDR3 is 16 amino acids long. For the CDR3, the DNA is TGTGCCAGCAGCGCCCAGCTAAGCAGTCTCACCGGGGAGCTGTTTTTT. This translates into CASSAQLSSLTGELFF.